This T cell receptor (beta chain) was sequenced in a study of cytomegalovirus exposure and HLA in healthy donors. Findings and caveats of the study: Earlier results showed most TCR beta V segments being productive about 87% or about 30% of the time.

Donors were ostensibly healthy at sampling, although undocumented immune exposures were probable. Worth noting for this clone: Its antigen remains unknown.

It was with 60 Vbeta and 13 Jbeta primers that the PCR ran. The table came from immunoSEQ multiplex PCR; TCRdb's copy has only in-frame clones and leaves some out. The sample shows 150,000 to 200,000 clones, roughly four fifths of them seen only once. The germline CDR1 and CDR2 sequences are LGHNT and FRNRAP. Between the trimmed V and J ends, which lost 3 bases and 2 bases, there was a span of 3 bases. The CDR3 has 12 amino acids. The chain combines TRBV12-5 with TRBJ2-3; D gene ambiguous. Sequenced material: PBMCs. The sequence derives from a woman aged 50 to 60 in good health and CMV-seropositive. CDR3 in amino acids: CASGFHTDTQYF. The CDR3 nucleotides read TGTGCTAGTGGTTTTCACACAGATACGCAGTATTTT.